This T cell receptor (beta chain) appears in the sequencing data of a study of cytomegalovirus exposure and HLA in healthy donors (dated by TCRdb to about 2017). About the full investigation: According to an earlier analysis of 450 to 650 of the donors, about 180 million T cells yielded roughly 100 million unique TCR beta sequences and approximately 300 Gb of sequence data. About 300 gigabases of sequencing data and around 85 million unique TCR sequences made up an early release that covered about 640 HLA-typed donors. The genetic ancestry cluster associated with self-reported Caucasian donors included 65% to 90% of the roughly 400 genotyped donors. The study was designed to test whether signatures of past pathogen exposure could be identified by cataloging public T cell receptors. Using immunosequencing, the study profiled T cell repertoires from some 670 subjects and related those repertoires to cytomegalovirus serostatus. Along with the approximately 700-subject first cohort, a separate validation cohort of around 110 different subjects was used. To predict cytomegalovirus infection status, the study brought together high-throughput TCR immunosequencing, statistical association of individual TCRs with disease status, and machine learning. A later analysis re-examined previously published TCR beta repertoires from about 670 donors and added high-resolution HLA genotyping to investigate patterns of TCR occurrence. The later analysis used no new phenotypic data to find candidate immune exposures, relying instead on TCR beta sequences and their occurrence across donors. To decide whether each TCR beta V gene segment behaved as functional or pseudogenic, an earlier analysis of some 580 of the donors relied on high-throughput TCR beta sequencing. Donor age, sex, ethnicity and CMV serostatus were collected together with the repertoire data. In a later genetic analysis, genome-wide SNP genotypes for about three fifths of the 666 donors were used, and that subset was treated as a discovery cohort. Every discovery cohort repertoire had been produced on one sequencing platform. HLA typing covered class I and class II loci at four-digit resolution. Typing coverage varied by locus: about 620-630 donors for A, B, C, DRB1 and DQB1; roughly 560 for DQA1; approximately 610 for DPA1; around 450 for DPB1. Five DR-DQ haplotypes were treated as single units for association and clustering because of strong linkage in the cohort. Among under 450 genotyped donors of the cohort, an average of about 240,000 unique TCR beta nucleotide sequences were sequenced per donor, roughly 18% of them non-productive. Results and caveats for the whole study, not just this receptor: Because HLA typing was unavailable for some donors at each locus, only the typed subset was used in association tests. The sequencing pipeline was judged likely to have produced a cluster of highly shared sequence variants as a technical artifact. A later analysis associated 15,000 to 20,000 TCR beta sequences with specific HLA alleles at a false discovery rate of 0.05. In a later analysis, TCR association rates were found to vary across HLA loci, with the most associated TCRs seen for DRB1 alleles and the fewest for HLA-C alleles. According to a later analysis, most CMV-associated TCR beta chains appeared to be HLA-restricted, and the HLA associations seemed to be driven largely by CMV exposure. Cytomegalovirus status was reported to be diagnosed by the classifier with high specificity and sensitivity in both the original and validation cohorts. In the study, about 150 TCR beta chains were listed as associated with cytomegalovirus. The cohort was sequenced for TCR beta chains only, and without alpha or paired-chain data the features that could be detected were limited. An earlier analysis of approximately 540 of the donors showed that most TCR beta V segments appeared in productive rearrangements either about 87% or about 30% of the time, which broadly matched IMGT annotations. A further reported finding was that TCR beta sequences accurately predicted the HLA-A and HLA-B alleles for most subjects in the first cohort. CMV serostatus was the only immune exposure information available for the cohort. While some public TCRs were present in many individuals, most TCR sequences turned up only very rarely across donors. V-gene and J-gene trimming of TCR beta chains was associated with a missense DCLRE1C variant in a later genetic analysis, and the association was replicated in an independent cohort. Strong co-occurrence of HLA alleles, especially DR and DQ, made assigning TCR associations to individual alleles difficult. In vitro tests confirmed that a few of the cytomegalovirus-associated TCR beta chains recognize cytomegalovirus antigens. Compared with equally common non-associated chains, HLA-associated TCR beta chains in a later analysis were more clonally expanded and had lower generation probabilities. According to the authors, the approach could potentially be generalized to other disease states and immunological phenotypes. Correlated functional status among segregating V segments might be attributable to linkage disequilibrium, but an unknown experimental factor could not be ruled out. Because the 87-base-pair reads could not distinguish some IMGT-functional V segments, including TRBV6-2 and TRBV6-3, those segments were excluded. The earlier analysis of some 560 of the donors excluded roughly 17 rarely observed V segments, including chromosome 9 orphons, because counts were too low. Sequencing depth was assumed to be roughly uniform across donors in the presence/absence analyses, though that assumption may not hold. A later genetic analysis reported fewer N-insertions in productive TCRs among donors in an Asian-associated ancestry cluster than the roughly 700-donor mean. According to a later analysis, parvovirus B19, influenza, CMV and Epstein-Barr virus appeared linked to several top co-occurrence clusters.

The germline ends are 8 bases apart after V is trimmed by 5 bases and J by 3 bases. Taken from the germline V gene (reference sequence), the CDR1 and CDR2 loops are MNHEY and SMNVEV. The CDR3 has 12 amino acids, counting the end cysteine and phenylalanine. Only CDR3 DNA remains: 36 bases, in frame from the first base. This clone showed up just once. Its antigen is still unknown. No base quality information exists; no much larger clone differs at one position. The receptor library was made with the immunoSEQ multiplex PCR assay. A mixture of 60 forward primers for TCR Vbeta segments and 13 reverse primers for TCR Jbeta segments was used in the multiplex PCR. Amplification of the CDR3 region of rearranged TCR beta genes was performed with a multiplex PCR assay on genomic DNA. Amplified TCR beta libraries were sequenced as 87-base-pair reads on the Illumina HiSeq System. The original methods were these. Across the roughly 670 repertoires, a later analysis counted roughly 84 million unique TCR beta chains, about 10 million of which were shared by at least two donors. To remove PCR and sequencing errors, raw reads were error-corrected and collapsed into unique sequences using a nearest-neighbor algorithm that merged closely related sequences. To assign V, D and J gene segments, CDR3 sequences were aligned to IMGT reference sequences. For a sequence to be retained, a match of at least six nucleotides was required to both a V gene segment and a J gene segment. Rearrangements were classified as productive when the CDR3 lacked stop codons and remained in frame with V and J, and all other rearrangements were classified as non-productive. CDR3 was defined by IMGT convention, running from the second conserved V-encoded cysteine to the conserved J-encoded phenylalanine. In an earlier analysis of around 600 of the donors, sequences lacking an unambiguous match to a single V gene segment were excluded. An earlier analysis of about 590 of the donors classified V segments as functional when productive rearrangements were above 56.7% and as segregating when the standard deviation between donors was above 5%. A statistical classification framework was built to diagnose cytomegalovirus status from the catalog of TCR beta chain sequences. V and J gene assignment, in a later analysis, came from comparing TCR nucleotide sequences with IMGT/GENE-DB human TR gene sequences. Using the TCRdist pipeline, a later analysis assigned CDR3 sequences along with most-parsimonious VDJ recombination scenarios. A later analysis defined each TCR beta chain by its CDR3 amino acid sequence plus V-gene family, and excluded reads lacking a unique V-gene family. A later analysis removed 550 to 700 highly shared, low-generation-probability nucleotide sequences to deal with suspected cross-contamination and a sequencing artifact. In a later analysis, a clonal expansion index for each public chain was calculated from normalized within-repertoire ranks of inferred template counts. Generation probabilities in a later analysis came from a VDJ recombination model fitted to out-of-frame rearrangements, and those results were checked against IGoR. A later analysis scored TCR-TCR, TCR-HLA and TCR-CMV co-occurrence with hypergeometric tests, applying a repertoire-size bias correction to TCR pairs. In a later analysis, false discovery rates were estimated by permuting HLA or CMV assignments 20 times. A later analysis grouped co-occurring TCRs with DBSCAN, adding TCRdist sequence similarity when clustering within HLA-allele-positive subsets. Repertoires with fewer than 30,000 or more than 120,000 public chains, plus five repertoires with anomalous nucleotide sharing, were excluded from co-occurrence clustering. Drawn from immuneACCESS, this table holds only the in-frame rearrangements with V and J called that TCRdb kept. Clones are partly lost; checked studies trace under half to an unresolved V gene and leave the rest unexplained. D and trimming come from the DNA, and the V and J calls and clone size come from that table. The sample includes over 70,000 clones, with around 71% observed a single time. The top ten clones comprise about 2.1% of the sample.

In total, over 600 healthy bone marrow donors made up the cohort. At the time of sampling, all cohort members were nominally healthy, though unrecorded immune exposures were likely present. The donor tested CMV seronegative and was one of the 352 seronegative cohort members. Every donor gave a peripheral blood sample, and the peripheral blood mononuclear cells from that sample were used for TCR beta sequencing. The Qiagen DNeasy Blood Extraction Kit was used to extract genomic DNA from the blood cell samples. The clonotype comes from a man aged 25 to 40 in good health and CMV-seronegative. Sequenced material: PBMCs. The chain is assembled from TRBV27 and TRBJ2-7; the D segment cannot be called with confidence. DNA sequence: TGTGCCAGCAGTCGGTTGAACTACGAGCAGTACTTC. This gives the protein CASSRLNYEQYF.